This T cell receptor (beta chain) was sequenced during a study of blood T cell repertoires in COVID-19. At the level of the study: Whether acute or convalescent, the COVID-19 samples came from the United States, Italy and Spain. Nucleic acid was either cDNA or gDNA, and it came from T cells, B-cell-depleted T cells, or PBMCs.

In the study's own analysis: Estimates of nucleated cell counts were drawn from the amplification of reference gene primers. Produced via immunoSEQ multiplex PCR; TCRdb's table is partial and in-frame only. For V, J and clone size, that table is used; D and trimming come from the DNA. The data show 250,000 to 350,000 clones, more than 80% seen once. J lost 6 bases, V lost 7 bases, and 6 bases had no gene match. The CDR3 is made up of 14 amino acids. Germline CDR1 is MNHEY and CDR2 is SVGAGI. The rearrangement links TRBV6-5 to TRBJ2-1, with 10 bases fitting TRBD2. The sequencing input was peripheral blood. This sequence originates from a woman aged 25 to 39 with active or convalescent COVID-19. The CDR3 DNA reads as TGTGCCAGCACGTTAGCGGGGGGATTCAATGAGCAGTTCTTC. Residues: CASTLAGGFNEQFF.